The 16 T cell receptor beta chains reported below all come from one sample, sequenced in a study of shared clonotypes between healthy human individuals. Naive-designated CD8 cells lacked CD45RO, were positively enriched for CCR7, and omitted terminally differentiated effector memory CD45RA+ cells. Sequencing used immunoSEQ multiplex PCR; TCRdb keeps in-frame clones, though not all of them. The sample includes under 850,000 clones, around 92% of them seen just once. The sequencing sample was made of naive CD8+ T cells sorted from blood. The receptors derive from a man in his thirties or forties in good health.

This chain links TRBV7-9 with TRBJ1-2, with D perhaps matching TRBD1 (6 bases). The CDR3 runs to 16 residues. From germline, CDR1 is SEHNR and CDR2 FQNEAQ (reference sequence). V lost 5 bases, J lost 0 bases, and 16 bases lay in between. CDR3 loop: CASSTPRDTSNYGYTF. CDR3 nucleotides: TGTGCCAGCAGCACACCCCGGGACACCTCTAACTATGGCTACACCTTC.

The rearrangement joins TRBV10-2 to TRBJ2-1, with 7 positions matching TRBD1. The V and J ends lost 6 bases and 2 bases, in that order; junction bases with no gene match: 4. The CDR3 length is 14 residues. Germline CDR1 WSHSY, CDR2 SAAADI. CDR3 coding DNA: TGCGCCAGCAGCCAACAGGGGACCTACAATGAGCAGTTCTTC. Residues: CASSQQGTYNEQFF.

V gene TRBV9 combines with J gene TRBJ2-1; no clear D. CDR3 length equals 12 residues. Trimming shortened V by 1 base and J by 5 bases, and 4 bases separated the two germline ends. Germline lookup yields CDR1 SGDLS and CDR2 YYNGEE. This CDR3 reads CASSVLDNEQFF. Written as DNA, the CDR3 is TGTGCCAGCAGCGTATTGGACAATGAGCAGTTCTTC.

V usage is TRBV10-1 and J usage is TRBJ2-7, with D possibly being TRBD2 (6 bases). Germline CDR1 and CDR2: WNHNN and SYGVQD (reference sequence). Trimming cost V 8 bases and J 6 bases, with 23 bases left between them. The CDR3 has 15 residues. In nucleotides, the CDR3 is TGCGCCAGCCCCGAAATAGCGGATGGAGGAACCGAGCAGTACTTC. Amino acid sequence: CASPEIADGGTEQYF.

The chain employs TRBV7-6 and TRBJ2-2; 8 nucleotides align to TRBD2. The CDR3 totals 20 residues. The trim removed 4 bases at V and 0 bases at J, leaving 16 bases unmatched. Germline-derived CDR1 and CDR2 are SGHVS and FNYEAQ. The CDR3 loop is CASSSTREGPTGSNTGELFF. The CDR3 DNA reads TGTGCCAGCAGCTCAACCCGGGAGGGCCCAACGGGATCGAACACCGGGGAGCTGTTTTTT.

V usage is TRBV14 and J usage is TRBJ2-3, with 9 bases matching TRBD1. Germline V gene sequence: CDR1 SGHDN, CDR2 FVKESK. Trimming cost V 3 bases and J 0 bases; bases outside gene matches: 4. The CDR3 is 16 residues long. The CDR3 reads CASSHGQGTSTDTQYF. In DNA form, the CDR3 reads TGTGCCAGCAGCCACGGACAGGGGACTAGCACAGATACGCAGTATTTT.

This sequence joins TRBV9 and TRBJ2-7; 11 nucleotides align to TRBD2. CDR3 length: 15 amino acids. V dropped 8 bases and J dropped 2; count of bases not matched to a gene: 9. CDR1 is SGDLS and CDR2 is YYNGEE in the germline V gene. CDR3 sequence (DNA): TGTGCCAGTAAACCGGGACTAGCGGAAACCTACGAGCAGTACTTC. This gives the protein CASKPGLAETYEQYF.

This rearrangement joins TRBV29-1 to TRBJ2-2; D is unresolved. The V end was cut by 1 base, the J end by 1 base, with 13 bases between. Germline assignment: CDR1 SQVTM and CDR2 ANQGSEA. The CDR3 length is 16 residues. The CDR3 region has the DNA TGCAGCGTTGAAGTTTCGCTACCGAAGAACACCGGGGAGCTGTTTTTT. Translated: CSVEVSLPKNTGELFF.

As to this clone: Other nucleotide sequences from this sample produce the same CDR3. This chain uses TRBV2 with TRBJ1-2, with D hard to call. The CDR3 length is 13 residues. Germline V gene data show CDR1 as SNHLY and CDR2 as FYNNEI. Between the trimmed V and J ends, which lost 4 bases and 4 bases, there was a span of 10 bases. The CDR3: CASSGRKIYGYTF. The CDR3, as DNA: TGTGCCAGCAGTGGTCGGAAAATCTATGGCTACACCTTC. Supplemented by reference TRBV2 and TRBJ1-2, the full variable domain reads EPEVTQTPSHQVTQMGQEVILRCVPISNHLYFYWYRQILGQKVEFLVSFYNNEISEKSEIFDDQFSVERPDGSNFTLKIRSTKLEDSAMYFCASSGRKIYGYTFGSGTRLTVV.

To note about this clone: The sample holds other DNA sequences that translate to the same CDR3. The chain's CDR3 is CASSLGTGYEQYF. The CDR3 coding sequence is TGTGCCAGCAGCCTCGGGACAGGCTACGAGCAGTACTTC. This rearrangement joins TRBV11-2 to TRBJ2-7; the match to TRBD1 covers 8 bases. Germline V gene lookup returns CDR1 SGHAT and CDR2 FQNNGV. V was clipped by 5 bases and J by 3 bases; unmatched bases: 3. This CDR3 contains 13 residues.

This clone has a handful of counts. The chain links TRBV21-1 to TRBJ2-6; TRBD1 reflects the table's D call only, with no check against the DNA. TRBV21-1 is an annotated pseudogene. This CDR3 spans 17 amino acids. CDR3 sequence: CASSPGQGNLWANVLTF. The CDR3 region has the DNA TGTGCCAGCAGCCCGGGACAGGGCAACCTCTGGGCCAACGTCCTGACTTTC.

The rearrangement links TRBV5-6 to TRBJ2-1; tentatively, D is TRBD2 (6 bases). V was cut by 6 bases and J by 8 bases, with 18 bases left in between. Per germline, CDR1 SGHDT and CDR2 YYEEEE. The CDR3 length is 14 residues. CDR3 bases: TGTGCCAGCACCCCATCGGGGACTGTCCATGAGCAGTTCTTC. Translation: CASTPSGTVHEQFF.

The CDR3 is CASSLYGGQGVSDTQYF. The CDR3 nucleotides read TGTGCCAGCAGTTTATATGGGGGGCAGGGGGTTTCAGATACGCAGTATTTT. The chain is built from TRBV27 and TRBJ2-3, with D possibly TRBD1 on 7 matching bases. Germline assignment: CDR1 MNHEY and CDR2 SMNVEV (reference sequence). The CDR3 is 17 amino acids. V lost 1 base and J lost 4, with 18 bases in between.

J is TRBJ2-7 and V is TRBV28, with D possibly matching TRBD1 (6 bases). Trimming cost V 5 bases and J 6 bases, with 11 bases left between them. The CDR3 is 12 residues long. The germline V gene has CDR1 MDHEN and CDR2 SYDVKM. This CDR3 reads CASSKDSPEQYF. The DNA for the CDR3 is TGTGCCAGCAGTAAGGACAGTCCCGAGCAGTACTTC. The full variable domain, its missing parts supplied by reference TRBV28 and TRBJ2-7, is DVKVTQSSRYLVKRTGEKVFLECVQDMDHENMFWYRQDPGLGLRLIYFSYDVKMKEKGDIPEGYSVSREKKERFSLILESASTNQTSMYLCASSKDSPEQYFGPGTRLTVT.

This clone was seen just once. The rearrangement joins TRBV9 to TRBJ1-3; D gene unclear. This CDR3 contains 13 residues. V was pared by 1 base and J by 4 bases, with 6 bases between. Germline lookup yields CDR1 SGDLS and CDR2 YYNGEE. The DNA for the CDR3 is TGTGCCAGCAGCGTATGGGAAGGAAACACCATATATTTT. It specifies CASSVWEGNTIYF.

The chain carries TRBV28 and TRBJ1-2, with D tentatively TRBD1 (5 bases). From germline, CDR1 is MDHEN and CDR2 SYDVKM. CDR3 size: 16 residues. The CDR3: CATAGQDESGDYGYTF. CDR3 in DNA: TGTGCAACCGCAGGGCAGGACGAATCCGGGGACTATGGCTACACCTTC.